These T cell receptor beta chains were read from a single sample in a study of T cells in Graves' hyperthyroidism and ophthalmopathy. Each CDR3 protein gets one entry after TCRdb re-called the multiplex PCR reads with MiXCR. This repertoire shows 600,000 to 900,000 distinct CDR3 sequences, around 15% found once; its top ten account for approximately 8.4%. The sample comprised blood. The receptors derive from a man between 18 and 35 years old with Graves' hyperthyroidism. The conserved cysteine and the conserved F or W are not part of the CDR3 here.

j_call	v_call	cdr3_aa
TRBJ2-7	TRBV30	AWSPGSVYEQY
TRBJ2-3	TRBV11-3	ASSLGEGMPQSTDTQY
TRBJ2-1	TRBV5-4	ASSIGDSSYNEQF
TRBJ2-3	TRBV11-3	ACKPSASTDTQY
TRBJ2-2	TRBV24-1	ATSDRTSGYTGELF
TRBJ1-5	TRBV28	ASNAVYSNQPQH
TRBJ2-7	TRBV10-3	AISESGGKITDEQY
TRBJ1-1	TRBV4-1	ASSQITVENTEAF
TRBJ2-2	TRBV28	ASSRRLDRIGELF
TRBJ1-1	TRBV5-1	ASSLALGGAEAF
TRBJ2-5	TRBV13	ASGNRGPRGETQY
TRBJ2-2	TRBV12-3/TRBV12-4	ASSNTSGSIPGELF
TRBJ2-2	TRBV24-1	ATSDFKGRTGELF
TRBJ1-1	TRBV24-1	ATSASRDGSTEAF
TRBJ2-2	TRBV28	ASSSSAELNTGELF
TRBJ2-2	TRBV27	ASSLFGSQGATGELF
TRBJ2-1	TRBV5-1	ASRPTSGKDNEQF
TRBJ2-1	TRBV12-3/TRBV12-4	ASSGRVYEQF
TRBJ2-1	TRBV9	ASSVSGTNSHEQF
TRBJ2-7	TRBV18	ASSPGTSASYEQY
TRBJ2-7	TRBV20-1	SAIAVQGLNEQY
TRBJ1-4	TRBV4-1	ASSQPYTTATNEKLF
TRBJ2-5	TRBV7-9	ASSYGAARETQY
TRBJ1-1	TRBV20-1	SARDPGKKGTEAF
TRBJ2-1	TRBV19	ASSLDSGRLVEF
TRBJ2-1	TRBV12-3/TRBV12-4	ASSFLGDLNEQF
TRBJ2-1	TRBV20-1	SAGETYNEQF
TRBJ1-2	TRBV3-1	ASSQQLTNYGYT
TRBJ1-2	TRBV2	ASRQGKRNGYT
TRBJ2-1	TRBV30	AWVAFYNEQF
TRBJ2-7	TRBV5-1	ASSSWTGTYEQY
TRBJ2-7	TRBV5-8	ASSLYYVGIRDEQY
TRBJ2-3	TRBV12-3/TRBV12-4	ASSRRTSGSRDTQY
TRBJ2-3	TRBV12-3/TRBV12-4	ASSPTSGASTDTQY
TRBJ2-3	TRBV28	ASGGTSGSQRDTQY
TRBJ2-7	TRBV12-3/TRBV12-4	ASSYLGLIDEQY
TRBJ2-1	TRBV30	AWFSGSDEQF
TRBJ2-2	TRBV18	ASSPPKAGGPTGELF
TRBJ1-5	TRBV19	ASSNGGAGSNQPQH
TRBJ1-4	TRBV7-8	ASSLVVGDNEKLF